Below are 23 T cell receptor beta chains sequenced from a single sample in a study of T cell responses to AZD1222 COVID-19 vaccine. The table came from immunoSEQ multiplex PCR; TCRdb's copy has only in-frame clones and leaves some out. The sample consists of around 150,000 clones, roughly 94% of them appearing once. Sequenced material: peripheral blood, taken on day 0 of MenACWY control vaccination. Receptors were obtained from an adult in good health.

The rearrangement uses TRBV28 and TRBJ2-7, with D possibly being TRBD2 (5 bases). Per the germline V gene, CDR1 is MDHEN and CDR2 is SYDVKM. CDR3 length: 12 amino acids. V shed 7 bases and J shed 0 bases, with 7 bases lying between them. As DNA, the CDR3 is TGTGCCAGCACCCGGGGCTCCTACGAGCAGTACTTC. Amino acids: CASTRGSYEQYF.

The V gene is TRBV18, the J gene TRBJ2-5, with D uncertain. The germline gives CDR1 KGHSH, CDR2 LQKENI. V was pared by 3 bases and J by 4 bases, with 6 bases between. The CDR3 extends over 12 amino acids. The CDR3 bases are TGTGCCAGCTCACCGTCCAGAGAGACCCAGTACTTC. Translating it yields CASSPSRETQYF.

V usage is TRBV24-1 and J usage is TRBJ1-2; D might be TRBD1 (5 bases). The CDR3 is 14 amino acids. Germline CDR1 reads KGHDR; CDR2 reads SFDVKD. Trimming pared 3 bases from V and 9 bases from J, leaving 16 bases between. In nucleotides, the CDR3 is TGTGCCACCAGTGATGACCGGGACCACGCCAGCTACACCTTC. Its translation: CATSDDRDHASYTF.

This chain uses TRBV5-8 with TRBJ2-7, with 9 bases lining up with TRBD1. The CDR3 is 14 residues long. CDR1 is SGHTS, CDR2 YDEGEE, per germline. J lost 2 bases, V lost 4 bases, and 4 bases had no gene match. CDR3 DNA: TGTGCCAGCAGCGCCGACAGGGGGACCTACGAGCAGTACTTC. Its protein product is CASSADRGTYEQYF.

The V and J genes are TRBV18 and TRBJ1-4; D is perhaps TRBD1 (6 bases). V lost 3 bases and J lost 9, with 14 bases in between. The germline V gene encodes CDR1 KGHSH and CDR2 LQKENI. The CDR3 consists of 14 residues. CDR3 coding DNA: TGTGCCAGCTCACCCAGGGGAGAGTTGAAAAAACTGTTTTTT. Residues: CASSPRGELKKLFF.

J is TRBJ2-7 and V is TRBV6-5; TRBD1 agrees at 7 bases. The germline gives CDR1 MNHEY, CDR2 SVGAGI. V lost 5 bases to trimming and J lost 2 bases; unmatched junction nucleotides: 9. The length of the CDR3 is 15 residues. The CDR3 DNA is TGTGCCAGCAGTACCGCCCAGGGGGTTGCCTACGAGCAGTACTTC. Its protein is CASSTAQGVAYEQYF.

Here the CDR3 DNA reads TGTGCCAGCCGCCGGGGACAGCGGAATGAAAAACTGTTTTTT. It encodes CASRRGQRNEKLFF. This sequence joins TRBV9 and TRBJ1-4; TRBD1 matches at 7 bases. Germline CDR1 is SGDLS and CDR2 is YYNGEE. Losses at the gene ends were 7 bases for V and 5 bases for J; bases not matched to a gene: 8. The CDR3 loop spans 14 amino acids.

This sequence joins TRBV19 and TRBJ1-5; D is undetermined. The CDR3 runs to 15 residues. Per the germline V gene, CDR1 is LNHDA and CDR2 is SQIVND (reference sequence). Trimming left V 6 bases short and J 4 bases short, with 16 bases between. The CDR3, as DNA: TGTGCCAGTAGAGGGTCGGGGAGCGGAAATCAGCCCCAGCATTTT. Protein sequence: CASRGSGSGNQPQHF.

V gene TRBV12-3 or TRBV12-4 combines with J gene TRBJ2-2; no clear D gene. The CDR3 is 11 amino acids. The V end was cut by 2 bases, the J end by 9 bases, with 4 bases between. CDR3: CASSLFRELFF. Written as DNA, the CDR3 is TGTGCCAGCAGTTTATTTAGGGAGCTGTTTTTT.

J is TRBJ2-7 and V is TRBV6-4, with 8 bases fitting TRBD2. The V gene end was trimmed by 7 bases and the J gene end by 4 bases; junction bases not matched to a gene: 9. This CDR3 spans 14 amino acids. Per germline, CDR1 MRHNA and CDR2 SNTAGT. The CDR3 reads CASTLRGGTYEQYF. In DNA form, the CDR3 reads TGTGCCAGCACCCTCCGGGGGGGCACTTACGAGCAGTACTTC.

The rearrangement links TRBV18 to TRBJ2-5; 7 positions match TRBD1. This CDR3 is built from 14 residues. Trimming at V came to 3 bases and at J to 2 bases, leaving 3 bases not matched to a gene. Germline CDR1 KGHSH, CDR2 LQKENI. The chain's CDR3 is CASSPGQLQETQYF. The CDR3 nucleotides are TGTGCCAGCTCACCGGGACAGCTGCAAGAGACCCAGTACTTC.

This clone was seen a handful of times. The rearrangement joins TRBV5-5 to TRBJ1-5; tentatively, D is TRBD1 (6 bases). Trimming removed 0 bases from V and 3 bases from J, with 10 bases in between. Germline loops: CDR1 SGHKS, CDR2 YYEKEE (reference sequence). The CDR3 contains 15 residues. CDR3 sequence: CASSLAGGANQPQHF. In DNA, the CDR3 is TGTGCCAGCAGCTTGGCCGGGGGGGCCAATCAGCCCCAGCATTTT.

V usage is TRBV27 and J usage is TRBJ1-2; maybe TRBD1 (6 bases). Germline CDR1 reads MNHEY; CDR2 reads SMNVEV (reference sequence). The V end lost 10 bases, the J end lost 1 base, and 13 bases lay between the germline ends. This CDR3 is 13 amino acids long. DNA of the CDR3: TGTGCCACTAGGACAGTGGGTAACTATGGCTACACCTTC. Encoded protein: CATRTVGNYGYTF.

The chain recombines TRBV2 with TRBJ2-3; no clear D gene. CDR1 is SNHLY, CDR2 FYNNEI, per germline. The CDR3 runs to 13 residues. V shed 2 bases and J shed 1 base, with 4 bases lying between them. CDR3 sequence reads: CASSEQGTDTQYF. CDR3 nucleotides: TGTGCCAGCAGTGAACAGGGCACAGATACGCAGTATTTT.

The chain is built from TRBV5-1 and TRBJ1-2; no definite D call. Trimming took 1 base from V and 4 from J, leaving 11 bases between them. The CDR3 consists of 14 residues. Germline V gene sequence: CDR1 SGHRS, CDR2 YFSETQ. The CDR3 nucleotides read TGCGCCAGCAGCTTGTCTGACGCTGGCTATGGCTACACCTTC. Its protein is CASSLSDAGYGYTF.

This rearrangement joins TRBV19 to TRBJ1-6; 7 bases agree with TRBD1. Germline V gives CDR1 LNHDA, CDR2 SQIVND (reference sequence). With 3 bases clipped from V and 7 bases from J, the junction kept 6 bases outside the gene matches. This CDR3 is 15 amino acids long. Here the CDR3 DNA reads TGTGCCAGTAGTATTCGGCGGACAGGCAATTCACCCCTCCACTTT. Residues: CASSIRRTGNSPLHF.

The chain has TRBV27 and TRBJ2-6; TRBD1 is a possible D gene (5 bases). Germline V lookup: CDR1 MNHEY, CDR2 SMNVEV (reference sequence). The CDR3 contains 16 residues. Trimming shortened V by 3 bases and J by 4 bases, and 13 bases separated the two germline ends. CDR3 sequence: CASSFLTGAGANVLTF. The CDR3, as DNA: TGTGCCAGCAGTTTCCTGACTGGGGCCGGGGCCAACGTCCTGACTTTC.

This clone was counted once. The gene calls are TRBV7-3 and TRBJ2-1; D remains unclear. Trimming took off 8 bases at V and 5 bases at J, with 13 bases between the two ends. The CDR3 consists of 13 residues. The germline V gene encodes CDR1 SGHTA and CDR2 FQGTGA. The CDR3: CASSYGFNNEQFF. The CDR3 DNA follows: TGTGCCAGCTCGTACGGGTTCAACAATGAGCAGTTCTTC.

The J gene is TRBJ1-5, the V gene TRBV7-8; D not certain. The ends were cut back, 4 bases at V and 4 bases at J, with 8 bases in the middle. Germline CDR1 and CDR2: SGHVS and FQNEAQ. The length of the CDR3 is 13 residues. The CDR3 bases are TGTGCCAGCAGCTCCGGCCGGAATCAGCCCCAGCATTTT. Protein: CASSSGRNQPQHF.

This clone has just a few counts. This CDR3 reads CSVDPGPGSGNTIYF. CDR3 nucleotide sequence: TGCAGCGTTGACCCGGGCCCCGGCTCTGGAAACACCATATATTTT. V usage is TRBV29-1 and J usage is TRBJ1-3, with unresolved D. CDR3 length: 15 residues. V dropped 3 bases and J dropped 0 bases, with 12 bases sitting between them. In germline, CDR1 is SQVTM, CDR2 ANQGSEA.

The chain carries TRBV2 and TRBJ2-1; D gene ambiguous. V was pared by 4 bases and J by 9 bases, with 13 bases between. The germline V gene encodes CDR1 SNHLY and CDR2 FYNNEI. The CDR3 runs to 13 residues. The CDR3 DNA follows: TGTGCCAGCAGTGTATCGTTTCAGCTTGAGCAGTTCTTC. It specifies CASSVSFQLEQFF.

Concerning this clone itself: The same CDR3 is also encoded by other DNA sequences in this sample. V and J are TRBV9 and TRBJ1-2, with 7 bases fitting TRBD1. Germline values: CDR1 SGDLS, CDR2 YYNGEE. The trim removed 0 bases at V and 3 bases at J, leaving 2 bases unmatched. The CDR3 totals 14 residues. CDR3 residues: CASSVGQGDYGYTF. The CDR3 DNA reads as TGTGCCAGCAGCGTAGGGCAGGGGGACTATGGCTACACCTTC.

The rearrangement joins TRBV12-3 or TRBV12-4 to TRBJ2-4, with 11 bases that match TRBD2. This CDR3 has 13 amino acids. J was trimmed by 8 bases and V by 6 bases; bases with no gene match: 3. Here the CDR3 reads CASRTSGSDIQYF. For the CDR3, the DNA is TGTGCCAGCAGAACTAGCGGGAGTGACATTCAGTACTTC.